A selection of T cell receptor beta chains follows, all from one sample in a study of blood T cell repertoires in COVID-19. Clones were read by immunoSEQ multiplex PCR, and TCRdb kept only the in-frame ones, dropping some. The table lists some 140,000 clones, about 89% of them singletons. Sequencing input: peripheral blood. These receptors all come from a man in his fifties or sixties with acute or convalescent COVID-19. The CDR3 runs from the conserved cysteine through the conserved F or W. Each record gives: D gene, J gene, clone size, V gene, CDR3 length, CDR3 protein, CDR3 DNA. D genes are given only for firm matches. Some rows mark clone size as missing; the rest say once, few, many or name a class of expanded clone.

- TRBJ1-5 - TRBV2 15 CASSEAVSSNQPQHF TGTGCCAGCAGTGAAGCGGTCAGTAGCAATCAGCCCCAGCATTTT
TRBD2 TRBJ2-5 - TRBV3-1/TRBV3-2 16 CASRPRLAGGQETQYF TGTGCCAGCAGGCCTAGACTAGCGGGGGGCCAAGAGACCCAGTACTTC
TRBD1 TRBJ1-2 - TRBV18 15 CASSPRDRGYLGYTF TGTGCCAGCTCACCGCGGGACAGGGGGTACTTGGGCTACACCTTC
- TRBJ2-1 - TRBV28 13 CASSSVEGLEQFF TGTGCCAGCAGTTCGGTAGAGGGTTTAGAGCAGTTCTTC
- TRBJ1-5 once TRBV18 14 CASSPGDTNQPQHF TGTGCCAGCTCACCAGGGGACACCAATCAGCCCCAGCATTTT
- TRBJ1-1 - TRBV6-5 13 CASRLTANTEAFF TGTGCCAGCAGACTTACAGCGAACACTGAAGCTTTCTTT
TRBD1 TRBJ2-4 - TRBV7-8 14 CASSPRTGKDIQYF TGTGCCAGCAGCCCGCGGACAGGGAAAGACATTCAGTACTTC
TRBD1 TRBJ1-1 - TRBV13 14 CASSTDRGRTEAFF TGTGCCAGCAGCACCGACAGGGGACGAACTGAAGCTTTCTTT
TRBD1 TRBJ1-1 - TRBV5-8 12 CASSRDSPWGFF TGTGCCAGCAGCCGGGACAGCCCATGGGGTTTCTTT
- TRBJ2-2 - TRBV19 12 CASSFVYGELFF TGTGCCAGTAGTTTCGTCTACGGGGAGCTGTTTTTT
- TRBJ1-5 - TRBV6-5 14 CASNPRVGTRPQHF TGTGCCAGCAACCCCAGGGTTGGGACACGGCCCCAGCATTTT
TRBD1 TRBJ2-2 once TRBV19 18 CASSIGVDRGRNTGELFF TGTGCCAGTAGTATAGGCGTGGACAGGGGGAGAAACACCGGGGAGCTGTTTTTT
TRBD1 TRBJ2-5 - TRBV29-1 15 CSINGGQGGGETQYF TGCAGCATAAACGGGGGACAGGGGGGAGGAGAGACCCAGTACTTC
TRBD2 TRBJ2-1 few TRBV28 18 CASSFKILAGQLLNEQFF TGTGCCAGCAGTTTCAAGATACTAGCGGGACAACTACTCAATGAGCAGTTCTTC
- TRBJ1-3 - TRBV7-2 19 CASSRAIADSISSGNTIYF TGTGCCAGCAGCCGTGCTATTGCTGACAGTATATCCTCTGGAAACACCATATATTTT
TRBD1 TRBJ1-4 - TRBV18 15 CASSPYGQANEKLFF TGTGCCAGCTCACCATACGGACAGGCTAATGAAAAACTGTTTTTT
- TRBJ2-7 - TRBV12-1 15 CASSFGVAGPYEQYF TGTGCCAGCAGCTTTGGGGTTGCGGGGCCCTACGAGCAGTACTTC
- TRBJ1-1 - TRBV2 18 CASSEIGRVGPKNTEAFF TGTGCCAGCAGTGAAATCGGGAGGGTGGGCCCCAAGAACACTGAAGCTTTCTTT
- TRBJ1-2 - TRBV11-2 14 CASSLGGEEHGYTF TGTGCCAGCAGCTTAGGCGGAGAGGAACATGGCTACACCTTC
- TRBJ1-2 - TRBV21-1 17 CASSSGIRDRGLAGYTF TGTGCCAGCAGCTCCGGGATCCGGGATCGAGGGCTTGCTGGCTACACCTTC
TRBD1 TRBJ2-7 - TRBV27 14 CASRGTGWPYEQYF TGTGCCAGCAGGGGGACAGGGTGGCCCTACGAGCAGTACTTC
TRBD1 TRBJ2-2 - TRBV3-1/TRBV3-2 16 CASRSRGTGSSGELFF TGTGCCAGCAGGTCCCGCGGGACAGGGAGTTCCGGGGAGCTGTTTTTT
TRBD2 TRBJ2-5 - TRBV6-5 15 CASSWLAGGGETQYF TGTGCCAGCAGTTGGCTCGCGGGGGGGGGAGAGACCCAGTACTTC
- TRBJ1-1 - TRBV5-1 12 CASSQENTEAFF TGCGCCAGCAGCCAGGAGAACACTGAAGCTTTCTTT
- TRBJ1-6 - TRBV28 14 CASSLGPKASPLHF TGTGCCAGCAGTTTAGGTCCCAAAGCTTCACCCCTCCACTTT
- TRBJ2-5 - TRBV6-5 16 CASSYSFTGFRETQYF TGTGCCAGCAGTTATTCTTTTACGGGGTTCCGAGAGACCCAGTACTTC
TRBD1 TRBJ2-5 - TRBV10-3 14 CAISLKGQQETQYF TGTGCCATCAGTCTAAAGGGACAGCAGGAGACCCAGTACTTC
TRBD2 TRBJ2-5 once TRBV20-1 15 CSASGASGNQETQYF TGCAGTGCTAGTGGGGCTAGCGGGAACCAAGAGACCCAGTACTTC
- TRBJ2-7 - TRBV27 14 CASSLGQGTYEQYF TGTGCCAGCAGTTTAGGGCAGGGGACCTACGAGCAGTACTTC
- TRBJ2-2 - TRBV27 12 CASSSPPGELFF TGTGCCAGCAGCTCCCCCCCCGGGGAGCTGTTTTTT
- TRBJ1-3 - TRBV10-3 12 CAIQGSGNTIYF TGTGCCATACAGGGTTCTGGAAACACCATATATTTT
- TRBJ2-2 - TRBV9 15 CASSARQPNTGELFF TGTGCCAGCAGCGCACGACAGCCGAACACCGGGGAGCTGTTTTTT
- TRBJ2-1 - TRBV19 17 CASSISRYAESYNEQFF TGTGCCAGTAGTATATCACGCTACGCGGAAAGTTACAATGAGCAGTTCTTC
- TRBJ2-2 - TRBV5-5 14 CASSRGDFTGELFF TGTGCCAGCAGCAGAGGGGACTTCACCGGGGAGCTGTTTTTT
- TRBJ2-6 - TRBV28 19 CASSPKGGFMLFGANVLTF TGTGCCAGCAGTCCGAAGGGGGGGTTCATGTTATTTGGGGCCAACGTCCTGACTTTC
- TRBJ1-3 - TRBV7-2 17 CASSESPSSSSGNTIYF TGTGCCAGCAGCGAGAGTCCATCATCGAGCTCTGGAAACACCATATATTTT
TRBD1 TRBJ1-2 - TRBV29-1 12 CSVADRGRLDTF TGCAGCGTTGCGGACAGGGGGCGTCTTGACACCTTC
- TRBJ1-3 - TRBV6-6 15 CASRPQTGPGNTIYF TGTGCCAGCAGGCCGCAGACAGGTCCTGGAAACACCATATATTTT
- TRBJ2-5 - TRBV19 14 CASSFTGTRETQYF TGTGCCAGTAGTTTTACAGGGACGCGGGAGACCCAGTACTTC
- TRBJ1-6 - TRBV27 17 CASSPTPGHSGNSPLHF TGTGCCAGCAGTCCTACGCCGGGACACTCAGGGAATTCACCCCTCCACTTT
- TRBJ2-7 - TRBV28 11 CASRQRGQQYF TGTGCCAGCAGACAAAGGGGCCAGCAGTACTTC
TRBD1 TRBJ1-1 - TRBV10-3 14 CAIRATGDGTEAFF TGTGCCATCAGAGCAACAGGGGATGGAACTGAAGCTTTCTTT
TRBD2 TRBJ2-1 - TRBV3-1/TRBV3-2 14 CASSPAWGGDEQFF TGTGCCAGCAGCCCTGCCTGGGGGGGAGATGAGCAGTTCTTC
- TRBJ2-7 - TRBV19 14 CASSILGSGYEQYF TGTGCCAGTAGTATTTTAGGTAGCGGCTACGAGCAGTACTTC
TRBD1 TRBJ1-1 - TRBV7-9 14 CASSTGQADTEAFF TGTGCCAGCAGCACGGGACAGGCCGACACTGAAGCTTTCTTT
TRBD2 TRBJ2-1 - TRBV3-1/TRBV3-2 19 CASRPTGYFSGSTGYEQFF TGTGCCAGCAGACCCACAGGGTACTTTAGCGGGAGCACCGGCTATGAGCAGTTCTTC
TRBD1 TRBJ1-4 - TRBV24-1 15 CATSDSGQGREKLFF TGTGCCACCAGTGATTCCGGACAGGGTCGGGAAAAACTGTTTTTT
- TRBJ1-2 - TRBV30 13 CAWSVLMPLGYTF TGTGCCTGGAGTGTATTGATGCCTCTAGGCTACACCTTC
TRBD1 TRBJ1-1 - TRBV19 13 CATGTGYYTEAFF TGTGCGACCGGGACAGGGTACTATACTGAAGCTTTCTTT
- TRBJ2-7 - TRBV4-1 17 CASSQVPGHLSTYEQYF TGCGCCAGCAGCCAAGTCCCGGGACACCTAAGTACCTACGAGCAGTACTTC
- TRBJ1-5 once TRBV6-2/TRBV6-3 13 CASSSRGRQPQHF TGTGCCAGCAGTAGTAGGGGAAGGCAGCCCCAGCATTTT
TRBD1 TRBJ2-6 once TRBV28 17 CASSLGQQGYGANVLTF TGTGCCAGCAGTTTAGGCCAACAGGGGTATGGGGCCAACGTCCTGACTTTC
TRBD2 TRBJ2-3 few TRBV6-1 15 CASSENSGSIDTQYF TGTGCCAGCAGTGAGAATAGCGGGAGTATAGATACGCAGTATTTT
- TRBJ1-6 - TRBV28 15 CASNEGGAVNSPLHF TGTGCCAGCAATGAGGGGGGGGCCGTTAATTCACCCCTCCACTTT
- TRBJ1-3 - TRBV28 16 CASREPTGYSGNTIYF TGTGCCAGCAGAGAACCTACAGGGTACTCTGGAAACACCATATATTTT
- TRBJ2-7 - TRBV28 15 CASSLGQRGPYEQYF TGTGCCAGCAGTTTGGGACAACGGGGCCCCTACGAGCAGTACTTC
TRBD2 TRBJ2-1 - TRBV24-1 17 CATSDSRAGVWYNEQFF TGTGCCACCAGTGATTCCCGCGCGGGGGTTTGGTACAATGAGCAGTTCTTC
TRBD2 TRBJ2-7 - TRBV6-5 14 CASRRSTSFYEQYF TGTGCCAGCAGAAGATCGACTAGCTTCTACGAGCAGTACTTC
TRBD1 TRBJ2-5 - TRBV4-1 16 CASSQGDRSRRETQYF TGCGCCAGCAGCCAAGGGGACAGGTCGCGCCGAGAGACCCAGTACTTC